This T cell receptor (beta chain) was recorded in a study of T-cell reconstitution after alpha-beta-depleted transplantation in children. CDR3 length: 17 amino acids. Trimming left V 2 bases short and J 7 bases short, with 24 bases between. This clonotype appeared a few times. During its preparation, the TCRbeta library received unique molecular identifiers. TCRdb re-derived calls from the PCR reads in MiXCR, one entry per CDR3 protein. In the table there are 300,000 to 350,000 distinct CDR3 sequences, around 25% of which are singletons. Here the sequenced sample was PBMCs, mostly from graft donor cells, taken 180 days after TCRalphabeta/CD19-depleted stem cell transplant. The rearrangement links TRBV12-3 or TRBV12-4 to TRBJ2-7, with a possible D match to TRBD1 (7 bases). This TCR derives from a male patient between 10 and 17 years old who had a stem cell transplant for acute lymphoblastic leukemia, so the T cells may come from the graft donor. The CDR3 DNA is TGTGCCAGCAGTTTACCCAGGGGGGAGTGGAGGAGTGAGGAGCAGTACTTC. Amino acid sequence: CASSLPRGEWRSEEQYF.